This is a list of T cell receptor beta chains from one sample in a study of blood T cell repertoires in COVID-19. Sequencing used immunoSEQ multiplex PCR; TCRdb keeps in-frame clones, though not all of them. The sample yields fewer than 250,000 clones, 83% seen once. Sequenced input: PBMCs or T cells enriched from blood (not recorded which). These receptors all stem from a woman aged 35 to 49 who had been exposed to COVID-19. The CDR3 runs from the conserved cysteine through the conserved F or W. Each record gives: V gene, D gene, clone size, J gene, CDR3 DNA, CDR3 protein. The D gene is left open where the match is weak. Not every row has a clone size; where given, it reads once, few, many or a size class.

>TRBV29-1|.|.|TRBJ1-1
TGCAGCGTGGTTGGAGGGGTAACGGGAAGGGCTTTCTTT
CSVVGGVTGRAFF
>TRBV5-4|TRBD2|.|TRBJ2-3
TGTGCCAGCAGCGTGCGGGGGGGCCCCACAGATACGCAGTATTTT
CASSVRGGPTDTQYF
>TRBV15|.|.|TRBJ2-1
TGTGCCACCAGCAGAGCTCGCAGCTCCTACAATGAGCAGTTCTTC
CATSRARSSYNEQFF
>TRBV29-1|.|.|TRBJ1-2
TGCAGCGTTAAGCTCCCCGGTTCTAACTATGGCTACACCTTC
CSVKLPGSNYGYTF
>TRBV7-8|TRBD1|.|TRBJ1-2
TGTGCCAGCAGCTTAGAGGGACAGGGGGGGTATGGCTACACCTTC
CASSLEGQGGYGYTF
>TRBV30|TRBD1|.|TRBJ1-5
TGTGCCTGGAGTGTACGAGGGACAGTAAGTCAGCCCCAGCATTTT
CAWSVRGTVSQPQHF
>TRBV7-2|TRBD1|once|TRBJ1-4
TGTGCCAGCAGCTTAGCGGCGGCAGGGGGTGAAAAACTGTTTTTT
CASSLAAAGGEKLFF
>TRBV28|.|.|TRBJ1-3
TGTGCCAGCACTTTAGGGGACTCTAGAAACACCATATATTTT
CASTLGDSRNTIYF
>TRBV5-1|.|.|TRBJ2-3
TGCGCCAGCAGCTCTACTACTCTCACAGATACGCAGTATTTT
CASSSTTLTDTQYF
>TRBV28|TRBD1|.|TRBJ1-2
TGTGCCAGCAGCCCCGGGACAGGGGGCTATGGCTACACCTTC
CASSPGTGGYGYTF
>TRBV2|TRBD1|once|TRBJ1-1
TGTGCCAGCGGACTTGGACAGGCTATGAACACTGAAGCTTTCTTT
CASGLGQAMNTEAFF
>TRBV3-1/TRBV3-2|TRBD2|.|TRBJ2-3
TGTGCCAGCAGTAGGAACAGCGGGGGGGCGTTCACAGATACGCAGTATTTT
CASSRNSGGAFTDTQYF
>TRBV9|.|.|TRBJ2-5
TGTGCCAGCAGCGTAGGAGCGGAAGAGACCCAGTACTTC
CASSVGAEETQYF
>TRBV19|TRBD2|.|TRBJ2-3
TGTGCCAGTAGTATTGAGCGGGGGAGAGGAGATACGCAGTATTTT
CASSIERGRGDTQYF